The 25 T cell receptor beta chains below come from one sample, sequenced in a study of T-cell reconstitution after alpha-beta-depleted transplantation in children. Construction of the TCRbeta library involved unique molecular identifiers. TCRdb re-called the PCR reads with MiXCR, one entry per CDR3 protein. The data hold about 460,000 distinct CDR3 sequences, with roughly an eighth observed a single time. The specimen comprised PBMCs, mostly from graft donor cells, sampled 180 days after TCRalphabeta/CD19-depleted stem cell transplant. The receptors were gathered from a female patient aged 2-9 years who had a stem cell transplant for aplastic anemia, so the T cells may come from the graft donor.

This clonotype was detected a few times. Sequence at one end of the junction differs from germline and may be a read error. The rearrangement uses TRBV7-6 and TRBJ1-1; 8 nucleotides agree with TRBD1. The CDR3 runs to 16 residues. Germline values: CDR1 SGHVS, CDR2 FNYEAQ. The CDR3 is CASSLAATGVNTEAFF. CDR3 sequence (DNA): TGTGCCAGCAGCCTAGCCGCGACAGGGGTAAACACTGAAGCTTTCTTT.

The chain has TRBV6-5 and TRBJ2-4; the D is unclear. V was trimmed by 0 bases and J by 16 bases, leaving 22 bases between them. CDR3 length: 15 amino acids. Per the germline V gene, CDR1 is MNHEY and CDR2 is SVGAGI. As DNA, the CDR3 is TGTGCCAGCAGTTACTCGTGGACCGAGGCCTCGGTGCATTACTTC. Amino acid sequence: CASSYSWTEASVHYF.

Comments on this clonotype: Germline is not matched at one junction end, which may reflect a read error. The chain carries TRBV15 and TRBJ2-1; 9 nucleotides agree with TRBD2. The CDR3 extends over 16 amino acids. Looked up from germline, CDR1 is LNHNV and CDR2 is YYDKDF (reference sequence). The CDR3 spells CATSRAWGGRVNDQFF. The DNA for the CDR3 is TGTGCCACCAGCAGAGCGTGGGGCGGGAGGGTCAATGACCAGTTCTTC.

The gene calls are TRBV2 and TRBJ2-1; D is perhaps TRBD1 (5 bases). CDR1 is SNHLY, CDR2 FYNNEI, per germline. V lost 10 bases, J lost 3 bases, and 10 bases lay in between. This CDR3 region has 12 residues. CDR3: CATTGYYNEQFF. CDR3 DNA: TGTGCCACCACAGGATACTACAATGAGCAGTTCTTC.

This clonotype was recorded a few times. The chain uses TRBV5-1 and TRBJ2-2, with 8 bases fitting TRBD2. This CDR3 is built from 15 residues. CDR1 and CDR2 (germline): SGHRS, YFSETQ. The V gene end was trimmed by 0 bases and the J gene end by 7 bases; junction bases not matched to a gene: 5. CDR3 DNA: TGCGCCAGCAGCTTGGAAGGACTAGCAGTCGGGGAGCTGTTTTTT. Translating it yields CASSLEGLAVGELFF.

The CDR3 loop reads CASSQDPEEQYF. CDR3 bases: TGCGCCAGCAGCCAAGATCCCGAAGAGCAGTACTTC. The chain links TRBV4-3 to TRBJ2-7; D is unclear. Germline CDR1 reads LGHNA; CDR2 reads YSLEER. CDR3 size: 12 residues. Between the trimmed V and J ends, which lost 0 bases and 7 bases, there was a span of 7 bases.

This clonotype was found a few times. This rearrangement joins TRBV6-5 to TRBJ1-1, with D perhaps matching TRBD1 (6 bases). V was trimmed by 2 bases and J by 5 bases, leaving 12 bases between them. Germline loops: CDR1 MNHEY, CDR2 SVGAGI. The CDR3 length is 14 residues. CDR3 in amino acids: CASSYEGGMTEAFF. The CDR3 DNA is TGTGCCAGCAGTTACGAAGGGGGAATGACTGAAGCTTTCTTT.

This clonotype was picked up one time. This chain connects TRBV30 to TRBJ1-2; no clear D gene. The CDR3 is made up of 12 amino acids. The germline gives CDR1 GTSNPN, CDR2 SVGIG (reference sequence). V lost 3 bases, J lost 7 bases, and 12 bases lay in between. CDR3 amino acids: CAWRGEVVGYTF. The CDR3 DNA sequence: TGTGCCTGGAGAGGAGAGGTAGTTGGCTACACCTTC.

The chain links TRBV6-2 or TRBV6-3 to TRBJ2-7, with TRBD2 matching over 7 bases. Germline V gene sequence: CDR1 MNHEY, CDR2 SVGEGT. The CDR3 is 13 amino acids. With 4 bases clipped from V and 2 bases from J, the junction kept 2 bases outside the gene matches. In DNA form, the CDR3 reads TGTGCCAGCAGTTGGGGGGGAGCCTACGAGCAGTACGTC. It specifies CASSWGGAYEQYV.

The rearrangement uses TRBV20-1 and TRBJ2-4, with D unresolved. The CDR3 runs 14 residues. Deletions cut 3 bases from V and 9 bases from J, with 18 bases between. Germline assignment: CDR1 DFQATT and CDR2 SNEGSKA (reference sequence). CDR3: CSASWAPELGIQYF. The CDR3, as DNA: TGCAGTGCTAGTTGGGCACCTGAGCTAGGCATTCAGTACTTC.

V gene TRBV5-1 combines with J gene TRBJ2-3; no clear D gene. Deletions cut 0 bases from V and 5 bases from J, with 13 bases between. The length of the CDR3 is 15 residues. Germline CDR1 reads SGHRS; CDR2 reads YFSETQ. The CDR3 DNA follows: TGCGCCAGCAGCTTGGATTCCGCCTTAATAGATACGCAGTATTTT. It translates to CASSLDSALIDTQYF.

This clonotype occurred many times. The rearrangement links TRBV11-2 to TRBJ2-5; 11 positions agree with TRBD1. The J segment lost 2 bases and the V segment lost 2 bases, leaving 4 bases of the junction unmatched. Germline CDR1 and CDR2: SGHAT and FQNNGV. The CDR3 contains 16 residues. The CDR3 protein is CASSLPGTGGQETQYF. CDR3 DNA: TGTGCCAGCAGCTTACCCGGGACAGGGGGTCAAGAGACCCAGTACTTC.

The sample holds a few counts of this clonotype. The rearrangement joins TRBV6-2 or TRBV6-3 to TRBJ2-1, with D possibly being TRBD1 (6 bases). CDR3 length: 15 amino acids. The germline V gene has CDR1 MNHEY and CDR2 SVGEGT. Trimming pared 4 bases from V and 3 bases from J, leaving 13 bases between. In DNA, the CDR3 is TGTGCCAGCAGTTGTTGCAGGGGATTCTACAATGAGCAGTTCTTC. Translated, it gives CASSCCRGFYNEQFF.

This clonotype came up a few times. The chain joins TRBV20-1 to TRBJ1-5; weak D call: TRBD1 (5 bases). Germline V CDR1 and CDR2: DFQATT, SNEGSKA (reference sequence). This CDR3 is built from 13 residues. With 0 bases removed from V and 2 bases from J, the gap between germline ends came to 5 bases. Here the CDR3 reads CSAREQGNQPQHF. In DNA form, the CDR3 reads TGCAGTGCTAGAGAACAGGGCAATCAGCCCCAGCATTTT.

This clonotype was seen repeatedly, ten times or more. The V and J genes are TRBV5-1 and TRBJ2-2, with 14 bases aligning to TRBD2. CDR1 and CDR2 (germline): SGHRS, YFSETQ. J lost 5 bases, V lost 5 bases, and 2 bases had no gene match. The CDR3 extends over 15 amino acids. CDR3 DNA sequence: TGCGCCAGCAGTGGACTAGCGGGAGGAACCGGGGAGCTGTTTTTT. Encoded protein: CASSGLAGGTGELFF.

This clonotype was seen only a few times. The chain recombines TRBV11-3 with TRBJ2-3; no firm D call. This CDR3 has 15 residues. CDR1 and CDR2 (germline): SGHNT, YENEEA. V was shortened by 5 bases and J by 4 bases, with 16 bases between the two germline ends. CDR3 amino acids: CASSPGRLGADTQYF. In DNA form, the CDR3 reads TGTGCCAGCAGCCCCGGACGGCTTGGAGCAGATACGCAGTATTTT.

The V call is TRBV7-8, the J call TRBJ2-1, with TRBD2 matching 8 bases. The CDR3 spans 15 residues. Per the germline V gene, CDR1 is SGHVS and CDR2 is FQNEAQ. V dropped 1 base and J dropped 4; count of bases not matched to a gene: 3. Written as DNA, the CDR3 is TGTGCCAGCAGCTTAGAAGCGGGAGCGTACAATGAGCAGTTCTTC. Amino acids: CASSLEAGAYNEQFF.

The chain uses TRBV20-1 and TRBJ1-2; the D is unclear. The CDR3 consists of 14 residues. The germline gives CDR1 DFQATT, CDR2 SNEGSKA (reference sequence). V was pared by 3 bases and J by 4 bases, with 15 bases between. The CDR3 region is CSARMFDGGYGYTF. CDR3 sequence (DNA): TGCAGTGCTAGGATGTTCGACGGTGGCTATGGCTACACCTTC.

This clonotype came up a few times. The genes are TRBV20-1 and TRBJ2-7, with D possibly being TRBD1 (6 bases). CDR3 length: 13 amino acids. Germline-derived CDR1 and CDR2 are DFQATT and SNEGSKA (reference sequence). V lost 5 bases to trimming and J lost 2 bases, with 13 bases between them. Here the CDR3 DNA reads TGCAGTGCTTCCACAGGGTCCCCCTACGAGCAGTACGTC. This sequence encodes CSASTGSPYEQYV.

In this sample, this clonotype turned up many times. CDR3 DNA sequence: TGCAGTGCTCAGGGGTACGGCAGGACAAAATCCTACGAGCAGTACGTC. It specifies CSAQGYGRTKSYEQYV. The J gene is TRBJ2-7, the V gene TRBV20-1, with D perhaps TRBD1 (6 bases). Trimming shortened V by 5 bases and J by 1 base, and 21 bases separated the two germline ends. The V gene's germline CDR1 is DFQATT and CDR2 SNEGSKA (reference sequence). The CDR3 has 16 amino acids.

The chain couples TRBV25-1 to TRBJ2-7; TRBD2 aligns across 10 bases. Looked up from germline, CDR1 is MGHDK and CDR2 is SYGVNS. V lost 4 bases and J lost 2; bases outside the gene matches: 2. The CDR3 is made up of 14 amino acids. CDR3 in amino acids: CASSVAGGPYEQYF. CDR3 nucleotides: TGTGCCAGCAGTGTAGCGGGAGGCCCCTACGAGCAGTACTTC.

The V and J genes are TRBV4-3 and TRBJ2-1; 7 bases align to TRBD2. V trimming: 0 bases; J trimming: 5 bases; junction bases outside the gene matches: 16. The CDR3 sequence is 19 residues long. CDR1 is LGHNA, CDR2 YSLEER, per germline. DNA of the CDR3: TGCGCCAGCAGCCAAGATAGCCGGTTGGCGGGAGCGGCTGACAATGAGCAGTTCTTC. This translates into CASSQDSRLAGAADNEQFF.

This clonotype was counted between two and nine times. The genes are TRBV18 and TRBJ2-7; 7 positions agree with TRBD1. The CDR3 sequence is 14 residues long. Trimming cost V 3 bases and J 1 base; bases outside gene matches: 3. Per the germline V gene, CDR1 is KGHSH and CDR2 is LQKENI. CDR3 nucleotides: TGTGCCAGCTCACCGACAGGGCATTCCTACGAGCAGTACTTC. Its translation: CASSPTGHSYEQYF.

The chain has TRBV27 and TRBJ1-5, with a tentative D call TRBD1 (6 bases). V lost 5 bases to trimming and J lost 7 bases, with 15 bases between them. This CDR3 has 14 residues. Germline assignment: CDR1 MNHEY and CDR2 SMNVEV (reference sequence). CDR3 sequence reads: CASSALQGWQPQHF. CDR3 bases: TGTGCCAGCAGTGCCTTACAGGGCTGGCAGCCCCAGCATTTT.

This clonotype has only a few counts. CDR3 loop: CASSVAGAMNTEAFF. In DNA, the CDR3 is TGTGCCAGCAGCGTAGCTGGAGCAATGAACACTGAAGCTTTCTTT. This rearrangement joins TRBV9 to TRBJ1-1; D unclear. The CDR3 contains 15 residues. Germline CDR1 and CDR2: SGDLS and YYNGEE. The ends were cut back, 0 bases at V and 0 bases at J, with 9 bases in the middle.